These 4 T cell receptor beta chains were all obtained from the same sample, sequenced in a study of blood T cell repertoires in COVID-19. Here immunoSEQ multiplex PCR was the method, and the copy in TCRdb shows in-frame clones only, minus some. Here the sample spans 70,000 or so clones, 60% to 75% being singletons. Source material: peripheral blood. The receptors were gathered from a woman in her 70s with acute or convalescent COVID-19.

This clone has more than one count but fewer than ten. The rearrangement uses TRBV5-5 and TRBJ1-2; 8 nucleotides line up with TRBD1. Germline V gene lookup returns CDR1 SGHKS and CDR2 YYEKEE (reference sequence). The CDR3 length is 13 residues. V shed 4 bases, J shed 8 bases, and the junction held 7 bases outside the gene matches. The CDR3 bases are TGTGCCAGCAGCGGCTTGACAGGGGAGGGCTACACCTTC. This gives the protein CASSGLTGEGYTF.

The rearrangement uses TRBV7-2 and TRBJ1-6; the match to TRBD1 covers 8 bases. This CDR3 has 16 amino acids. With V trimmed by 1 base and J by 7 bases, 6 bases remained unmatched. Germline CDR1 reads SGHTA; CDR2 reads FQGNSA. The CDR3 here is CASSLDQGARNSPLHF. CDR3 bases: TGTGCCAGCAGCTTAGATCAGGGGGCGAGAAATTCACCCCTCCACTTT.

The chain combines TRBV6-6 with TRBJ2-3; possibly TRBD1 for D (5 bases). The germline V and J ends were trimmed by 0 bases and 2 bases, with 9 bases remaining between them. Germline CDR1 and CDR2: MNHNY and SVGAGI (reference sequence). The CDR3 extends over 15 amino acids. CDR3 region: CASSYSIGATDTQYF. CDR3 coding DNA: TGTGCCAGCAGTTACTCAATTGGGGCCACAGATACGCAGTATTTT.

The chain links TRBV3-1 (or the pseudogene TRBV3-2) to TRBJ2-7, with TRBD1 matching 10 bases. V trimming: 4 bases; J trimming: 3 bases; junction bases outside the gene matches: 3. CDR3 length: 14 residues. Germline CDR1 LGHDT, CDR2 YNNKEL (reference sequence). The CDR3 DNA sequence: TGTGCCAGCAGCCCGGGACAGGGGATCTACGAGCAGTACTTC. Residues: CASSPGQGIYEQYF.